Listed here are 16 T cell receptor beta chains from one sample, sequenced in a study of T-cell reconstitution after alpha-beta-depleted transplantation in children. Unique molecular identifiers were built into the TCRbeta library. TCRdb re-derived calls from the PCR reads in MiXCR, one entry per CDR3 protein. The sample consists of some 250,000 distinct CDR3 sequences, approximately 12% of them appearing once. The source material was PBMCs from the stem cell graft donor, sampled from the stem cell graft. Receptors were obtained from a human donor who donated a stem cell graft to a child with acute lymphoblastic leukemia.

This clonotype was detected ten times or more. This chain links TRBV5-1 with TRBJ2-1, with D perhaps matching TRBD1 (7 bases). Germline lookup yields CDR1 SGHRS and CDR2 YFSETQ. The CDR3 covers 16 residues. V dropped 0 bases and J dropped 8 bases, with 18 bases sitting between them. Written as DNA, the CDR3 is TGCGCCAGCAGCTTGGTGGGCAGGGGGGATGTCGATGAGCAGTTCTTC. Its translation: CASSLVGRGDVDEQFF.

The CDR3 sequence is CASSQDEGRQGEAFF. DNA of the CDR3: TGTGCCAGCAGCCAAGATGAAGGAAGACAGGGAGAAGCTTTCTTT. This sequence joins TRBV4-2 and TRBJ1-1; 7 bases align to TRBD1. CDR1 and CDR2 (germline): LGHNA, YNFKEQ. This CDR3 is 15 amino acids long. Trimming at V came to 0 bases and at J to 8 bases, leaving 9 bases not matched to a gene.

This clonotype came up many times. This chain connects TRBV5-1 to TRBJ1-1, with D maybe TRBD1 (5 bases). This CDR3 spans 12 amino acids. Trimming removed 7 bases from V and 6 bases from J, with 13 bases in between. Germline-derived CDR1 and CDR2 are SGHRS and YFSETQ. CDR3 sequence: CASGAGRAEAFF. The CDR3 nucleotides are TGCGCCAGCGGCGCGGGGCGGGCTGAAGCTTTCTTT.

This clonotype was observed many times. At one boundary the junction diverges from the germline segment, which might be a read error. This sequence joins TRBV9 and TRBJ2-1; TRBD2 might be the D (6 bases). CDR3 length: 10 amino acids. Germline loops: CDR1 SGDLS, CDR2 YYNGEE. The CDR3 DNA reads TGTGCCAGCGGGGGGTCTCGTCGGGTCTTC. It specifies CASGGSRRVF.

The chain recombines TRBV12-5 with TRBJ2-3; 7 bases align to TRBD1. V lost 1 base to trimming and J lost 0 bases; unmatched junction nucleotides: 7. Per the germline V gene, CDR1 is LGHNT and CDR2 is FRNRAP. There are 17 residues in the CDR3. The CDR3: CASGLGSGTASTDTQYF. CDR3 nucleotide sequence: TGTGCTAGTGGTTTGGGATCCGGGACAGCTAGCACAGATACGCAGTATTTT.

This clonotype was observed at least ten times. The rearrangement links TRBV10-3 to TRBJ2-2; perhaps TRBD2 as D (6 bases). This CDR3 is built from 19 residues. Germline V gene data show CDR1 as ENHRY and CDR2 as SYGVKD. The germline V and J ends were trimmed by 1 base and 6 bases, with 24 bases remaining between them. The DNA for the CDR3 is TGTGCCATCAGTGAGTTGACGACCGGGAGCTCAACCGGACCCGGGGAGCTGTTTTTT. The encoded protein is CAISELTTGSSTGPGELFF.

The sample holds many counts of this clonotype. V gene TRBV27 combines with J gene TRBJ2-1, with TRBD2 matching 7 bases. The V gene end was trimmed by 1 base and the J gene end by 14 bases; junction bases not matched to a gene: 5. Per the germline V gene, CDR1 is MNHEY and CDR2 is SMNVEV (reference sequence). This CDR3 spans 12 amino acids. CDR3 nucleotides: TGTGCCAGCAGTTTATTTGGGCGGGAGAAGTTCTTC. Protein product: CASSLFGREKFF.

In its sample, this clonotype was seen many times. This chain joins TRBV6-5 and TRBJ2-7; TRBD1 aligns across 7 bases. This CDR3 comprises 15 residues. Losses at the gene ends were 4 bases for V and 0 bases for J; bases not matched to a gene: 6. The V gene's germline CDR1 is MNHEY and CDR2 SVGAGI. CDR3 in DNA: TGTGCCAGCAGTTTCGTACAGGGGAGCTCCTACGAGCAGTACTTC. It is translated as CASSFVQGSSYEQYF.

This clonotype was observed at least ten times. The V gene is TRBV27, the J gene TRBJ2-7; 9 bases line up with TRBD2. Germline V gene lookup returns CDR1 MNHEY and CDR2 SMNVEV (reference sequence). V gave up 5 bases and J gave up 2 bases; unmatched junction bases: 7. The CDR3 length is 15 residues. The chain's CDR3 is CASSPAASGAYEQYF. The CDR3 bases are TGTGCCAGCAGTCCGGCCGCTAGCGGGGCCTACGAGCAGTACTTC.

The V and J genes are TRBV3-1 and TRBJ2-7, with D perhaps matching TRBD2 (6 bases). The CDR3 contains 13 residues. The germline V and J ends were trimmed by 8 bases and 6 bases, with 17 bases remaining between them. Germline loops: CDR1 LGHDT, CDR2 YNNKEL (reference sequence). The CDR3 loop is CASAGSEGGEQYF. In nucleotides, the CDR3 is TGTGCCAGCGCCGGGAGCGAAGGTGGCGAGCAGTACTTC.

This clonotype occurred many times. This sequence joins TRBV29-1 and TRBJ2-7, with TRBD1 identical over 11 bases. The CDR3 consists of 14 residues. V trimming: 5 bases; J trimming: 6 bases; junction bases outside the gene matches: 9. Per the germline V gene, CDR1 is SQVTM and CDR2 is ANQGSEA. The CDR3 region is CSVRRTGGYFEQYF. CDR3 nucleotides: TGCAGCGTTCGACGGACAGGGGGCTATTTCGAGCAGTACTTC.

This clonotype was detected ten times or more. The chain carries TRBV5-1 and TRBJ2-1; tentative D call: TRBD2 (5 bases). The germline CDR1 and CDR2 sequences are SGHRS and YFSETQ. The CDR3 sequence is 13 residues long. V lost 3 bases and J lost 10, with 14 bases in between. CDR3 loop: CASSSGPEVEQFF. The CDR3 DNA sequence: TGCGCCAGCAGCTCAGGACCGGAGGTGGAGCAGTTCTTC.

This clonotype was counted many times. CDR3 DNA sequence: TGTGCCAGCAGTTTATCCTCAAGGATGAACACTGAAGCTTTCTTT. It is translated as CASSLSSRMNTEAFF. The rearrangement joins TRBV28 to TRBJ1-1; D gene unclear. The CDR3 spans 15 residues. V shed 1 base and J shed 0 bases, with 9 bases lying between them. In germline, CDR1 is MDHEN, CDR2 SYDVKM.

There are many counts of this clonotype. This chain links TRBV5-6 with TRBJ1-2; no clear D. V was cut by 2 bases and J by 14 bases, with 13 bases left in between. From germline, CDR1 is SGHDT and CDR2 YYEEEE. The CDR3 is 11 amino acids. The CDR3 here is CASSLAGDRTF. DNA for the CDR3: TGTGCCAGCAGCTTAGCCGGGGATAGAACCTTC.

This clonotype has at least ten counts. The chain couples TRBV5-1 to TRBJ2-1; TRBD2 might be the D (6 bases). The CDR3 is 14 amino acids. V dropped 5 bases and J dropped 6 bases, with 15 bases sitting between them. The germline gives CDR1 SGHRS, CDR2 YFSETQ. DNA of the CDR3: TGCGCCAGCAGTTGGGGTAGCGGAGCCAATGAGCAGTTCTTC. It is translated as CASSWGSGANEQFF. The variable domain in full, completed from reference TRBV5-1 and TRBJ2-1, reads KAGVTQTPRYLIKTRGQQVTLSCSPISGHRSVSWYQQTPGQGLQFLFEYFSETQRNKGNFPGRFSGRQFSNSRSEMNVSTLELGDSALYLCASSWGSGANEQFFGPGTRLTVL.

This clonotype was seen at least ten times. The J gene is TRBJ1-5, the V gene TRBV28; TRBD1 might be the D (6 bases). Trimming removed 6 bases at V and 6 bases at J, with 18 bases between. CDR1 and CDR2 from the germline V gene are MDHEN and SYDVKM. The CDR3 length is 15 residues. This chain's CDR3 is CASRPNRVRIQPQHF. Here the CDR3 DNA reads TGTGCCAGCAGACCAAACAGGGTTCGGATTCAGCCCCAGCATTTT.